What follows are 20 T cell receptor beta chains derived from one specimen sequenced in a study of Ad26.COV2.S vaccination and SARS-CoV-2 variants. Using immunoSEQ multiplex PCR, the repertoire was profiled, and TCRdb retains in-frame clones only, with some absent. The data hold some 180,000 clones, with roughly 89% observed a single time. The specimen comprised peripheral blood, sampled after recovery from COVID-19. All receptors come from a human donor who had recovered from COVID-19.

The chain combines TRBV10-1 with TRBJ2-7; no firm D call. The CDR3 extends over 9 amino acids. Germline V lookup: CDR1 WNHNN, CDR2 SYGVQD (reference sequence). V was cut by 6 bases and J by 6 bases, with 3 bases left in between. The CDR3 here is CASRPEQYF. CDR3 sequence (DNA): TGCGCCAGCAGGCCCGAGCAGTACTTC.

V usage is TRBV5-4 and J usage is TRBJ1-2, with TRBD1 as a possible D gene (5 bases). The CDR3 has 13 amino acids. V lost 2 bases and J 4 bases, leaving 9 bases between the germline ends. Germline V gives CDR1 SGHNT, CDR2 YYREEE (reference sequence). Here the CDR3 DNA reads TGTGCCAGCAGCTTACAGGTCTTCTATGGCTACACCTTC. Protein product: CASSLQVFYGYTF.

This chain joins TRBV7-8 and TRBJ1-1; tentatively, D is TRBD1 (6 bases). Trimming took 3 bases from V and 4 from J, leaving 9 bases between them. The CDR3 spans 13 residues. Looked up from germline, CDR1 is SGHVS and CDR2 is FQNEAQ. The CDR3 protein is CASSFTGRTEAFF. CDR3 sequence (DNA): TGTGCCAGCAGCTTTACAGGGCGCACTGAAGCTTTCTTT.

CDR3 in DNA: TGTGCCTGTACGGACCACGGGAGTACGCAGTATTTT. Its protein is CACTDHGSTQYF. The chain couples TRBV30 to TRBJ2-3; a weak D match, TRBD2 (6 bases). Per the germline V gene, CDR1 is GTSNPN and CDR2 is SVGIG (reference sequence). The CDR3 loop spans 12 amino acids. Trimming stripped 6 bases from V and 8 bases from J, with 15 bases between.

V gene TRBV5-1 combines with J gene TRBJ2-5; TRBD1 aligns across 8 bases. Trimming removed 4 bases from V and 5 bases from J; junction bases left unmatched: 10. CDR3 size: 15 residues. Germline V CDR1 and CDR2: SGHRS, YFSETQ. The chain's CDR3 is CASSLAGGAEETQYF. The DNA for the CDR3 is TGCGCCAGCAGCCTAGCAGGGGGCGCGGAGGAGACCCAGTACTTC. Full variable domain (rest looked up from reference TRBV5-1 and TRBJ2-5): KAGVTQTPRYLIKTRGQQVTLSCSPISGHRSVSWYQQTPGQGLQFLFEYFSETQRNKGNFPGRFSGRQFSNSRSEMNVSTLELGDSALYLCASSLAGGAEETQYFGPGTRLLVL.

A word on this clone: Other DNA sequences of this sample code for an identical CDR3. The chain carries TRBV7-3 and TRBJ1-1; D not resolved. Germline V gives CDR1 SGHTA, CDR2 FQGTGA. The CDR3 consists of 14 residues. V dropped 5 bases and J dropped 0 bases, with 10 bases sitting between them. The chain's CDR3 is CASSRTGMNTEAFF. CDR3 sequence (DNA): TGTGCCAGCAGCCGGACGGGCATGAACACTGAAGCTTTCTTT.

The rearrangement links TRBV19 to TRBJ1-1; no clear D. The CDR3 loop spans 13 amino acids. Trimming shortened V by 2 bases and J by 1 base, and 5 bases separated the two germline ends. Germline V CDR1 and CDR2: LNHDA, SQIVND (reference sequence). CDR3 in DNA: TGTGCCAGTAGTATAATGGCGAACACTGAAGCTTTCTTT. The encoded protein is CASSIMANTEAFF.

The CDR3 coding sequence is TGCGCCAGCAGCTCCCCCCAAGGACAGGGCGCTACTAATGAAAAACTGTTTTTT. Protein: CASSSPQGQGATNEKLFF. V gene TRBV5-1 combines with J gene TRBJ1-4; 8 bases map to TRBD1. The CDR3 length is 18 residues. Germline V gives CDR1 SGHRS, CDR2 YFSETQ. V lost 3 bases to trimming and J lost 2 bases; unmatched junction nucleotides: 12.

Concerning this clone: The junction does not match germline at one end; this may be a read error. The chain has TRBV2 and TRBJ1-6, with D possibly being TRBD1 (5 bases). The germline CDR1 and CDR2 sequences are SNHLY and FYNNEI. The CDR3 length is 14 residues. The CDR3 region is CASREGVGNSPLHF. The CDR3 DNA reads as TGTGCCAGCAGAGAAGGGGTTGGTAATTCACCCCTCCACTTT.

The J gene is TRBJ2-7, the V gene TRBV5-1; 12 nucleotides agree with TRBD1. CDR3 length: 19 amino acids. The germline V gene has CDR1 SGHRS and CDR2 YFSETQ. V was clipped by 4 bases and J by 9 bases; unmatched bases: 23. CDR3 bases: TGCGCCAGCAGCGGGATTTTCCCCGGGACAGGGGGCCCCCGAGGAGGGCAGTACTTC. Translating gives CASSGIFPGTGGPRGGQYF.

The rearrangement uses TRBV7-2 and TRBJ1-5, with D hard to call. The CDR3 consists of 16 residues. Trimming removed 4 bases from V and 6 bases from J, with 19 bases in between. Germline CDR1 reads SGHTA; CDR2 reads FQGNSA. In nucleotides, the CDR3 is TGTGCCAGCAGCTCTATCGGAGGTGGCCGGCGTCAGCCCCAGCATTTT. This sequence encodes CASSSIGGGRRQPQHF.

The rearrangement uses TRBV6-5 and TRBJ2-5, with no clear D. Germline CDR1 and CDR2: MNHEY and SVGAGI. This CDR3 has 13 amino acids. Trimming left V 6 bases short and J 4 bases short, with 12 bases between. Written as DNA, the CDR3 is TGTGCCAGCAGCCGATGGGGTGGAGAGACCCAGTACTTC. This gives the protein CASSRWGGETQYF.

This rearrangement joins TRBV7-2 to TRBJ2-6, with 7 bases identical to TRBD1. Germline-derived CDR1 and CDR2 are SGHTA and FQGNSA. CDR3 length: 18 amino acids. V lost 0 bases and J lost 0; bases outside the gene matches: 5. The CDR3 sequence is CASSLALDRASGANVLTF. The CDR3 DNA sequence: TGTGCCAGCAGCTTAGCGCTTGACAGGGCCTCTGGGGCCAACGTCCTGACTTTC. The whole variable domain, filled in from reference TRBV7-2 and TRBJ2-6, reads GAGVSQSPSNKVTEKGKDVELRCDPISGHTALYWYRQSLGQGLEFLIYFQGNSAPDKSGLPSDRFSAERTGGSVSTLTIQRTQQEDSAVYLCASSLALDRASGANVLTFGAGSRLTVL.

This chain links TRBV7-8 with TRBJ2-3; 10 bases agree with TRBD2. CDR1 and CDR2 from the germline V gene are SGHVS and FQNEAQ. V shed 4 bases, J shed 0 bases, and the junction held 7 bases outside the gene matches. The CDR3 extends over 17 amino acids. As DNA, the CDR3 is TGTGCCAGCAGCTCATATGCTAGCGGGGGAAGCACAGATACGCAGTATTTT. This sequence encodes CASSSYASGGSTDTQYF.

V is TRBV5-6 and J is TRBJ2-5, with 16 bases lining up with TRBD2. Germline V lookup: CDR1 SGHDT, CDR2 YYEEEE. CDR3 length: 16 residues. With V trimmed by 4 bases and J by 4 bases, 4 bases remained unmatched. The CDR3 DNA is TGTGCCAGCAGCCCGGGACTAGCGGGGGGGCTAGAGACCCAGTACTTC. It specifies CASSPGLAGGLETQYF.

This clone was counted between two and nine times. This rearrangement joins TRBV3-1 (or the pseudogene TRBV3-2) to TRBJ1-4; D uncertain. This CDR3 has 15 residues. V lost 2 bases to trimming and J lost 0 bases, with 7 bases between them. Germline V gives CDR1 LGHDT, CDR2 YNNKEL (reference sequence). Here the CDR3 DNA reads TGTGCCAGCAGCCAAAGGACCTCAACTAATGAAAAACTGTTTTTT. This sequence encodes CASSQRTSTNEKLFF.

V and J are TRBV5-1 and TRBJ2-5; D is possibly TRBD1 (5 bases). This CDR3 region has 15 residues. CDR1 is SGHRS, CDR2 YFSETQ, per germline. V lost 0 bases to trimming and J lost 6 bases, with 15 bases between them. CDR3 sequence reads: CASSLAGSTPQTQYF. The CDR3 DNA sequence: TGCGCCAGCAGCTTGGCAGGGTCCACCCCACAGACCCAGTACTTC. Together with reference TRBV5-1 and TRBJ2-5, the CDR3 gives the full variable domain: KAGVTQTPRYLIKTRGQQVTLSCSPISGHRSVSWYQQTPGQGLQFLFEYFSETQRNKGNFPGRFSGRQFSNSRSEMNVSTLELGDSALYLCASSLAGSTPQTQYFGPGTRLLVL.

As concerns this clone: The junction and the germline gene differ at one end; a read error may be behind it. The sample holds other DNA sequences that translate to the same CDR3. The CDR3 loop is CASSYPAISHEQYF. DNA for the CDR3: TGTGCCAGCAGTTACCCTGCTATCTCCCACGAGCAGTACTTC. This chain uses TRBV6-6 with TRBJ2-7; D unclear. The CDR3 consists of 14 residues. CDR1 and CDR2 from the germline V gene are MNHNY and SVGAGI (reference sequence).

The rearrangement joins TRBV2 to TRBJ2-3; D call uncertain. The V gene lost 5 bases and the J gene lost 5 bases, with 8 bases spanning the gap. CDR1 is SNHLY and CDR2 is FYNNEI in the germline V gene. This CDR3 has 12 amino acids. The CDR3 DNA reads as TGTGCCAGCAGTCCGACCAGAGATACGCAGTATTTT. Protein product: CASSPTRDTQYF.

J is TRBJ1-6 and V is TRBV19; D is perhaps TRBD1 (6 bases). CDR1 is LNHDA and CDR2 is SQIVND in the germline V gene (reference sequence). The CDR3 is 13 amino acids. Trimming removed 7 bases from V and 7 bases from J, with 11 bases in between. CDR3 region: CASTTGPNSPLHF. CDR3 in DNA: TGTGCCAGTACCACAGGGCCGAATTCACCCCTCCACTTT.